These 25 T cell receptor beta chains were all obtained from the same sample, sequenced in a study of T cell responses to AZD1222 COVID-19 vaccine. Some clones are missing from TCRdb's copy, which holds only in-frame ones; the method was immunoSEQ multiplex PCR. Of under 150,000 clones detected, 91% appear once; the ten largest clones hold 4% to 6%. The specimen comprised peripheral blood, sampled on day 0 of AZD1222 vaccination. The receptors shown here come from an adult in good health.

This clone came up once. The genes are TRBV2 and TRBJ2-7, with unresolved D. The CDR3 contains 14 residues. Germline-derived CDR1 and CDR2 are SNHLY and FYNNEI. V lost 7 bases, J lost 3 bases, and 16 bases lay in between. The CDR3 nucleotides read TGTGCCAGCATTCCGTCACAGCCCGTCTACGAGCAGTACTTC. Translation gives CASIPSQPVYEQYF.

The rearrangement links TRBV4-3 to TRBJ2-1, with 10 bases identical to TRBD2. The V segment lost 0 bases and the J segment 4 bases; nucleotides outside the gene matches: 3. CDR3 length equals 16 residues. Germline-derived CDR1 and CDR2 are LGHNA and YSLEER. The CDR3 sequence: CASSQESSGGYNEQFF. The CDR3 DNA follows: TGCGCCAGCAGCCAAGAGTCTAGCGGGGGTTACAATGAGCAGTTCTTC.

About this clone itself: Other DNA sequences in this specimen translate into the identical CDR3. The chain combines TRBV5-1 with TRBJ2-7; 10 bases fit TRBD1. The CDR3 extends over 14 amino acids. Germline loops: CDR1 SGHRS, CDR2 YFSETQ. Losses at the gene ends were 3 bases for V and 3 bases for J; bases not matched to a gene: 3. This chain's CDR3 is CASSSTGGSYEQYF. The CDR3 region has the DNA TGCGCCAGCAGCTCGACAGGGGGCAGCTACGAGCAGTACTTC.

This chain joins TRBV9 and TRBJ1-3, with D uncertain. Looked up from germline, CDR1 is SGDLS and CDR2 is YYNGEE. The CDR3 spans 17 residues. The germline V and J ends were trimmed by 4 bases and 0 bases, with 17 bases remaining between them. The CDR3 DNA is TGTGCCAGCAGCCCTGTACATGGACGCTTCTCTGGAAACACCATATATTTT. As protein: CASSPVHGRFSGNTIYF.

J is TRBJ2-7 and V is TRBV2; 10 bases match TRBD1. The ends lost 3 bases at V and 3 bases at J; junction bases unmatched: 5. This CDR3 has 15 amino acids. Germline V gene data show CDR1 as SNHLY and CDR2 as FYNNEI. The CDR3 DNA is TGTGCCAGCAGTGAGACAGGGGGCCATCTCTACGAGCAGTACTTC. It yields the protein CASSETGGHLYEQYF.

The gene calls are TRBV13 and TRBJ2-3, with D perhaps being TRBD1 or TRBD2 (6 bases each). This CDR3 is 16 amino acids long. Trimming removed 5 bases from V and 4 bases from J, with 19 bases in between. Germline lookup yields CDR1 PRHDT and CDR2 FYEKMQ (reference sequence). The CDR3 is CASSGRDIRHPDTQYF. As DNA, the CDR3 is TGTGCCAGCAGCGGGCGGGACATTCGTCACCCAGATACGCAGTATTTT.

This chain uses TRBV7-8 with TRBJ1-1; D is ambiguous. This CDR3 spans 14 amino acids. Germline CDR1 is SGHVS and CDR2 is FQNEAQ. V was cut by 3 bases and J by 4 bases, with 12 bases left in between. DNA for the CDR3: TGTGCCAGCAGCTTCTCCCAAAGTGGCACTGAAGCTTTCTTT. It is translated as CASSFSQSGTEAFF.

This chain connects TRBV27 to TRBJ2-5; D is uncertain. CDR1 and CDR2 from the germline V gene are MNHEY and SMNVEV (reference sequence). V dropped 1 base and J dropped 3 bases, with 9 bases sitting between them. The CDR3 length is 14 residues. Written as DNA, the CDR3 is TGTGCCAGCAGTTTATTGGGCAGCGAAGAGACCCAGTACTTC. Its translation: CASSLLGSEETQYF.

The chain couples TRBV7-9 to TRBJ1-1; TRBD1 matches 9 bases. This CDR3 is 15 amino acids long. V trimming: 5 bases; J trimming: 6 bases; junction bases outside the gene matches: 10. Germline loops: CDR1 SEHNR, CDR2 FQNEAQ (reference sequence). The CDR3 DNA is TGTGCCAGCAGCGCGGATCGGGACAGGGCTGCTGAAGCTTTCTTT. Translating gives CASSADRDRAAEAFF.

The rearrangement joins TRBV7-3 to TRBJ2-2; 7 positions agree with TRBD1. From germline, CDR1 is SGHTA and CDR2 FQGTGA. V was clipped by 5 bases and J by 1 base; unmatched bases: 7. This CDR3 is built from 16 residues. CDR3 sequence reads: CASSARQGLNTGELFF. For the CDR3, the DNA is TGTGCCAGCAGCGCCCGACAGGGATTGAACACCGGGGAGCTGTTTTTT.

The rearrangement joins TRBV10-3 to TRBJ2-3; D may be TRBD1 or TRBD2 (5 bases each). Germline CDR1 and CDR2: ENHRY and SYGVKD. V was pared by 3 bases and J by 4 bases, with 17 bases between. This CDR3 has 16 residues. The CDR3 sequence is CAISDSRDAISDTQYF. The DNA of the CDR3 is TGTGCCATCAGTGATAGCCGGGACGCTATATCAGATACGCAGTATTTT.

Comments on this clone: Other nucleotide sequences from this sample produce the same CDR3. This chain uses TRBV7-3 with TRBJ2-5; D is perhaps TRBD1 or TRBD2 (5 bases each). This CDR3 has 13 amino acids. V gave up 5 bases and J gave up 7 bases, with 14 bases separating them. CDR1 SGHTA and CDR2 FQGTGA come from the germline V gene. The CDR3 DNA sequence: TGTGCCAGCAGCGAGGGGCAGTATGGGACCCAGTACTTC. It codes for CASSEGQYGTQYF.

This clone came up once. V usage is TRBV10-3 and J usage is TRBJ2-1; TRBD2 agrees at 12 bases. Germline V gene lookup returns CDR1 ENHRY and CDR2 SYGVKD. The CDR3 runs 15 residues. V lost 8 bases, J lost 5 bases, and 7 bases stayed unmatched. The CDR3 sequence is CAIALTSGRDNEQFF. The CDR3 region has the DNA TGTGCCATCGCACTGACTAGCGGGAGAGACAATGAGCAGTTCTTC.

V and J are TRBV7-3 and TRBJ1-1, with unresolved D. Germline CDR1 is SGHTA and CDR2 is FQGTGA. Trimming left V 2 bases short and J 2 bases short, with 9 bases between. The CDR3 consists of 14 residues. CDR3 loop: CASSLGGLNTEAFF. For the CDR3, the DNA is TGTGCCAGCAGCTTAGGCGGACTTAACACTGAAGCTTTCTTT.

The J gene is TRBJ2-2, the V gene TRBV29-1, with TRBD2 matching 8 bases. Germline CDR1 reads SQVTM; CDR2 reads ANQGSEA. V trimming: 6 bases; J trimming: 5 bases; junction bases outside the gene matches: 11. CDR3 size: 15 residues. The CDR3 nucleotides are TGCAGCGTGGGGGCGAGCGGGAGTGTAACCGGGGAGCTGTTTTTT. Its protein product is CSVGASGSVTGELFF.

Worth noting for this clone: The sample contains more than one DNA sequence encoding this CDR3. V and J are TRBV12-3 or TRBV12-4 and TRBJ1-5; D ambiguous. The CDR3 runs to 13 residues. V lost 3 bases and J lost 5, with 8 bases in between. As DNA, the CDR3 is TGTGCCAGCAGTTTGACCGGAGATCAGCCCCAGCATTTT. Translated: CASSLTGDQPQHF.

Concerning this clone: The germline gene is not matched at one end of the junction; a read error may be the cause. The chain combines TRBV29-1 with TRBJ2-1; maybe TRBD2 (5 bases). Per the germline V gene, CDR1 is SQVTM and CDR2 is ANQGSEA. CDR3 size: 10 residues. The CDR3 is CSVLAPSLVF. The CDR3 nucleotides read TGCAGCGTTCTAGCACCCTCTCTCGTCTTC.

The chain uses TRBV6-1 and TRBJ1-1, with D hard to call. CDR1 is MNHNS, CDR2 SASEGT, per germline. V was shortened by 2 bases and J by 3 bases, with 7 bases between the two germline ends. The CDR3 extends over 13 amino acids. The CDR3 DNA reads TGTGCCAGCAGTGAACGTTCGGACACTGAAGCTTTCTTT. Amino acids: CASSERSDTEAFF.

The chain recombines TRBV5-1 with TRBJ2-7; D may be TRBD2 (6 bases). The V gene lost 4 bases and the J gene lost 0 bases, with 14 bases spanning the gap. This CDR3 contains 15 residues. The germline V gene has CDR1 SGHRS and CDR2 YFSETQ. CDR3 bases: TGCGCCAGCAGCCGGACCGCGGGGACCTCCTACGAGCAGTACTTC. Amino acids: CASSRTAGTSYEQYF.

This clone was seen a handful of times. This rearrangement joins TRBV6-5 to TRBJ1-3; the D is unclear. The germline V gene has CDR1 MNHEY and CDR2 SVGAGI. Trimming cost V 5 bases and J 3 bases, with 5 bases left between them. The CDR3 contains 12 residues. The CDR3 sequence: CASSPRGNTIYF. CDR3 sequence (DNA): TGTGCCAGCAGTCCCCGTGGAAACACCATATATTTT.

V is TRBV7-9 and J is TRBJ1-1; D gene ambiguous. The CDR3 is made up of 15 amino acids. Trimming left V 6 bases short and J 3 bases short, with 17 bases between. Germline values: CDR1 SEHNR, CDR2 FQNEAQ (reference sequence). CDR3 sequence: CASSKILGQDTEAFF. CDR3 in DNA: TGTGCCAGCAGTAAGATCCTCGGGCAAGACACTGAAGCTTTCTTT.

J is TRBJ2-3 and V is TRBV29-1; no reliable D call. Trimming shortened V by 4 bases and J by 1 base, and 6 bases separated the two germline ends. This CDR3 contains 12 residues. Germline V lookup: CDR1 SQVTM, CDR2 ANQGSEA. The CDR3, as DNA: TGCAGCGTTGTGAGCCGCACAGATACGCAGTATTTT. This sequence encodes CSVVSRTDTQYF.

The chain combines TRBV7-2 with TRBJ2-5, with a weak D call TRBD2 (5 bases). The CDR3 consists of 13 residues. The V gene lost 1 base and the J gene lost 7 bases, with 10 bases spanning the gap. The germline CDR1 and CDR2 sequences are SGHTA and FQGNSA. The CDR3 DNA is TGTGCCAGCAGCTTAGTGGCAGGAGGGACCCAGTACTTC. It specifies CASSLVAGGTQYF.

V usage is TRBV27 and J usage is TRBJ2-6; D ambiguous. The CDR3 has 15 residues. Germline V lookup: CDR1 MNHEY, CDR2 SMNVEV (reference sequence). Trimming left V 4 bases short and J 1 base short, with 8 bases between. CDR3 amino acids: CASSYGSSGANVLTF. The CDR3 DNA reads as TGTGCCAGCAGTTACGGATCTTCTGGGGCCAACGTCCTGACTTTC.

The table lists this clone with a few counts. This chain uses TRBV6-2 or TRBV6-3 with TRBJ2-7; perhaps TRBD2 as D (5 bases). The germline gives CDR1 MNHEY, CDR2 SVGEGT. The length of the CDR3 is 13 residues. Trimming shortened V by 6 bases and J by 3 bases, and 12 bases separated the two germline ends. CDR3 region: CASSVYRDYEQYF. For the CDR3, the DNA is TGTGCCAGCAGCGTCTACCGGGACTACGAGCAGTACTTC.